The source of this TCR beta chain is a study of neurological immune-mediated disorders. TCRdb recomputed calls from the 5' RACE reads with MiXCR, one row per CDR3 protein. The repertoire has some 56,000 distinct CDR3 sequences, less than 4% of them found once; the top ten carry 6.5% to 8%. The CDR3 contains 14 residues. Trimming stripped 1 base from V and 4 bases from J, with 7 bases between. This clonotype was counted many times. The V call is TRBV12-3 or TRBV12-4, the J call TRBJ2-2, with D unclear. What was sequenced was PBMCs. The clonotype was recovered from a man aged 55-75 years with multiple sclerosis. The CDR3 nucleotides are TGTGCCAGCAGTTTAGTTCGGAGCACCGGGGAGCTGTTTTTT. It translates to CASSLVRSTGELFF.